The 4 T cell receptor beta chains listed next were all sequenced from one sample in a study of T cells in Graves' hyperthyroidism and ophthalmopathy. RNA transcripts provided the source from which TCR beta CDR3 regions were amplified. HTBI primers were employed in a first-round RT-PCR of the TCR CDR3. Each CDR3 protein is one row after TCRdb ran MiXCR on the multiplex PCR reads. The sample has about half a million distinct CDR3 sequences, 24% seen once. What was sequenced was blood. The receptor set was obtained from a woman aged 25 to 45 with Graves' ophthalmopathy.

The chain employs TRBV5-1 and TRBJ1-5, with D maybe TRBD1 (5 bases). V gave up 4 bases and J gave up 4 bases, with 18 bases separating them. This CDR3 contains 16 residues. Germline V gene data show CDR1 as SGHRS and CDR2 as YFSETQ. CDR3 coding DNA: TGCGCCAGCAGCGCCGACTCAGGGTCGGGAAATCAGCCCCAGCATTTT. Its protein is CASSADSGSGNQPQHF.

This clonotype has a count of ten or more. The V gene is TRBV6-2 or TRBV6-3, the J gene TRBJ1-5; D remains ambiguous. This CDR3 region has 14 residues. V gave up 6 bases and J gave up 3 bases, with 12 bases separating them. In germline, CDR1 is MNHEY, CDR2 SVGEGT. The CDR3 spells CASSYGRFNQPQHF. The CDR3 DNA is TGTGCCAGCAGCTATGGGAGATTCAATCAGCCCCAGCATTTT.

This chain uses TRBV19 with TRBJ2-5; no firm D call. V was shortened by 5 bases and J by 5 bases, with 18 bases between the two germline ends. CDR1 is LNHDA, CDR2 SQIVND, per germline (reference sequence). This CDR3 spans 15 amino acids. CDR3 nucleotide sequence: TGTGCCAGTAGTTTGGGGTCTGGGTCTTTGGAGACCCAGTACTTC. It translates to CASSLGSGSLETQYF.

This clonotype occurred many times. V usage is TRBV6-5 and J usage is TRBJ2-5; 7 nucleotides match TRBD2. CDR3 length: 14 amino acids. V lost 0 bases, J lost 3 bases, and 1 base stayed unmatched. CDR1 and CDR2 from the germline V gene are MNHEY and SVGAGI. The CDR3 DNA reads as TGTGCCAGCAGTTACTCGAGCGGGGAAGAGACCCAGTACTTC. Translated, it gives CASSYSSGEETQYF.